This TCR beta chain appears in the sequencing data of a study of blood T cell repertoires in COVID-19. Study details: Acute and convalescent COVID-19 specimens originated in the United States, Italy and Spain.

The V gene's germline CDR1 is SGHTA and CDR2 FQGNSA. This CDR3 has 18 residues. The junction had 12 bases not matched to a gene; V was cut back by 1 base and J by 0 bases. The assay was immunoSEQ multiplex PCR, and TCRdb's table has in-frame clones only and misses some. Among about 120,000 clones listed, about 88% were seen once. The sequence was collected from a human donor in a cohort sampled during active COVID-19. The chain employs TRBV7-2 and TRBJ2-7; TRBD1 matches 7 bases. Sequencing input: peripheral blood. The CDR3 sequence is CASSLVGGPWLSSYEQYF. CDR3 DNA: TGTGCCAGCAGCTTAGTAGGGGGCCCCTGGTTAAGCTCCTACGAGCAGTACTTC. Together with reference TRBV7-2 and TRBJ2-7, the CDR3 gives the full variable domain: GAGVSQSPSNKVTEKGKDVELRCDPISGHTALYWYRQSLGQGLEFLIYFQGNSAPDKSGLPSDRFSAERTGGSVSTLTIQRTQQEDSAVYLCASSLVGGPWLSSYEQYFGPGTRLTVT.